The 12 T cell receptor beta chains reported below all come from one sample, sequenced in a study of T-cell memory formation after mild COVID-19. TCRdb processed the 5' RACE reads anew with MiXCR; each CDR3 protein has one entry. The sample has about 400,000 distinct CDR3 sequences, 13% to 15% seen once; the top ten hold approximately 20%. Sample: PBMCs or a T cell subset sorted from them (not recorded which). These receptor sequences come from a man aged 18 to 30 who had mild COVID-19 (a few samples of this study predate the infection). Cell type and time point are not known.

The V gene is TRBV10-3, the J gene TRBJ2-5, with D possibly matching TRBD2 (5 bases). The CDR3 is 13 amino acids. Trimming left V 2 bases short and J 5 bases short, with 9 bases between. The germline CDR1 and CDR2 sequences are ENHRY and SYGVKD. CDR3 nucleotides: TGTGCCATCAGTGAGACTAGGTTGGAGACCCAGTACTTC. Amino acid sequence: CAISETRLETQYF.

The chain couples TRBV27 to TRBJ2-1, with a tentative D call TRBD2 (6 bases). Germline CDR1 reads MNHEY; CDR2 reads SMNVEV (reference sequence). The V end was cut by 7 bases, the J end by 8 bases, with 18 bases between. The CDR3 sequence is 14 residues long. The CDR3 coding sequence is TGTGCCAGCAAGGGGCGGGGAGCCCTCCATGAGCAGTTCTTC. Protein product: CASKGRGALHEQFF.

This chain joins TRBV6-2 or TRBV6-3 and TRBJ2-6; no reliable D call. CDR1 and CDR2 (germline): MNHEY, SVGEGT. V was trimmed by 8 bases and J by 4 bases, leaving 30 bases between them. The CDR3 runs to 20 residues. The CDR3 DNA reads TGTGCCAGCGGATACCCGTCGACAATGGTATCAATGGCCGGGGCCAACGTCCTGACTTTC. It yields the protein CASGYPSTMVSMAGANVLTF.

J is TRBJ2-1 and V is TRBV29-1; D is possibly TRBD2 (6 bases). The germline CDR1 and CDR2 sequences are SQVTM and ANQGSEA. This CDR3 spans 12 amino acids. The V end was cut by 8 bases, the J end by 0 bases, with 8 bases between. The CDR3 loop reads CSWRDSYNEQFF. Written as DNA, the CDR3 is TGCAGCTGGAGGGACTCCTACAATGAGCAGTTCTTC.

This clonotype was seen a few times. The chain employs TRBV6-5 and TRBJ1-6, with a possible D match to TRBD1 (5 bases). The CDR3 is 16 residues long. The V gene's germline CDR1 is MNHEY and CDR2 SVGAGI. Deletions cut 4 bases from V and 6 bases from J, with 16 bases between. CDR3 in DNA: TGTGCCAGCAGTTCGAGGGCAGGGTCCGGTAATTCACCCCTCCACTTT. Its translation: CASSSRAGSGNSPLHF.

This clonotype was counted only a few times. This chain joins TRBV5-1 and TRBJ1-1; D call uncertain. The V gene lost 5 bases and the J gene lost 5 bases, with 13 bases spanning the gap. This CDR3 contains 13 residues. Germline V gene lookup returns CDR1 SGHRS and CDR2 YFSETQ. The CDR3 region is CASSFHAGTEAFF. The CDR3 nucleotides read TGCGCCAGCAGTTTTCACGCGGGGACTGAAGCTTTCTTT.

The chain joins TRBV20-1 to TRBJ2-4; TRBD2 matches 14 bases. The trim removed 5 bases at V and 7 bases at J, leaving 7 bases unmatched. Germline loops: CDR1 DFQATT, CDR2 SNEGSKA (reference sequence). The CDR3 consists of 15 residues. CDR3 amino acids: CSAPGTSGGGNIQYF. CDR3 sequence (DNA): TGCAGTGCTCCTGGGACTAGCGGGGGAGGTAACATTCAGTACTTC.

This clonotype appeared a few times. The chain recombines TRBV6-2 or TRBV6-3 with TRBJ2-7; 8 bases align to TRBD2. The V and J ends lost 11 bases and 5 bases, in that order; junction bases with no gene match: 11. This CDR3 contains 13 residues. Germline loops: CDR1 MNHEY, CDR2 SVGEGT. In nucleotides, the CDR3 is TGTGCCCTTAAGGAGGCGGGGGGCGACGAGCAGTACTTC. Protein product: CALKEAGGDEQYF.

V gene TRBV6-2 or TRBV6-3 combines with J gene TRBJ2-1; 13 nucleotides match TRBD2. Germline-derived CDR1 and CDR2 are MNHEY and SVGEGT. J gave up 6 bases and V 5 bases, and 4 bases lay outside the gene matches. The CDR3 is 15 amino acids. DNA of the CDR3: TGTGCCAGCAGTCGTGGGACTAGCGGGGCCAATGAGCAGTTCTTC. Residues: CASSRGTSGANEQFF.

This clonotype has a handful of counts. The chain is built from TRBV11-2 and TRBJ1-2, with TRBD1 matching 9 bases. The CDR3 is made up of 16 amino acids. V was pared by 0 bases and J by 7 bases, with 9 bases of the junction left unmatched. Germline-derived CDR1 and CDR2 are SGHAT and FQNNGV. CDR3 nucleotides: TGTGCCAGCAGCTTAGAGGCCGGGACAGGGTATGGTGGCTACACCTTC. Translation: CASSLEAGTGYGGYTF.

This clonotype has more than one count but fewer than ten. The chain has TRBV28 and TRBJ1-3; the D is unclear. The V end lost 1 base, the J end lost 2 bases, and 12 bases lay between the germline ends. CDR1 MDHEN and CDR2 SYDVKM come from the germline V gene. The CDR3 totals 16 residues. CDR3 DNA: TGTGCCAGCAGTTTATTCGCAGAAACTGCTGGAAACACCATATATTTT. It specifies CASSLFAETAGNTIYF.

This rearrangement joins TRBV12-3 or TRBV12-4 to TRBJ1-3; D gene ambiguous. Trimming shortened V by 5 bases and J by 0 bases, and 8 bases separated the two germline ends. The CDR3 has 14 amino acids. CDR3 sequence: CASSTWDSGNTIYF. DNA for the CDR3: TGTGCCAGCAGTACGTGGGACTCTGGAAACACCATATATTTT.